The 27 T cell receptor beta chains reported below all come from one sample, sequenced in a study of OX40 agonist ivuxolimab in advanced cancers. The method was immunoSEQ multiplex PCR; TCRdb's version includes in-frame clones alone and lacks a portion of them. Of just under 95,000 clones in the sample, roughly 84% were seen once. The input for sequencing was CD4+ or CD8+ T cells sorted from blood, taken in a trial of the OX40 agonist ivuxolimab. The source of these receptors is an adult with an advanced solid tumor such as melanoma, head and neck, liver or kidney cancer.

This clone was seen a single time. CDR3 amino acids: CASSAQRGRSDEQYF. For the CDR3, the DNA is TGTGCCAGCAGCGCCCAGAGAGGGAGGAGCGACGAGCAGTACTTC. The chain carries TRBV11-2 and TRBJ2-7, with D possibly matching TRBD2 (6 bases). This CDR3 has 15 amino acids. CDR1 SGHAT and CDR2 FQNNGV come from the germline V gene. The V and J ends lost 5 bases and 5 bases respectively, with 19 bases between them. The complete variable domain, with remaining parts taken from reference TRBV11-2 and TRBJ2-7, reads EAGVAQSPRYKIIEKRQSVAFWCNPISGHATLYWYQQILGQGPKLLIQFQNNGVVDDSQLPKDRFSAERLKGVDSTLKIQPAKLEDSAVYLCASSAQRGRSDEQYFGPGTRLTVT.

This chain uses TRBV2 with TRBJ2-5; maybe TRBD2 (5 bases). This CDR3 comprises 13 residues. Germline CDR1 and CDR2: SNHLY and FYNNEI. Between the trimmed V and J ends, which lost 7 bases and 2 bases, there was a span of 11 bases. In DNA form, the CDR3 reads TGTGCCAGCAATACGGACTTGCAAGAGACCCAGTACTTC. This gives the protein CASNTDLQETQYF.

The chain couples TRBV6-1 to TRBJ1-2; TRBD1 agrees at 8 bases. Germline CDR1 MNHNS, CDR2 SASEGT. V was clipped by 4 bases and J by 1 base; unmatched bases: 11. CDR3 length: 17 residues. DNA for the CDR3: TGTGCCAGCAGTGCTGCCAAAACAGGGGGTTATAACTATGGCTACACCTTC. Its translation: CASSAAKTGGYNYGYTF.

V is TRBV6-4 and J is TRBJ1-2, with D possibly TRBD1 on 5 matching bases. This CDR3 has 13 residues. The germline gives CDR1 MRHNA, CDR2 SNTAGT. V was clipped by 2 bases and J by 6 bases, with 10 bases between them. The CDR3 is CASSDRGTDGYTF. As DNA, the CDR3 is TGTGCCAGCAGTGACCGAGGGACGGATGGCTACACCTTC.

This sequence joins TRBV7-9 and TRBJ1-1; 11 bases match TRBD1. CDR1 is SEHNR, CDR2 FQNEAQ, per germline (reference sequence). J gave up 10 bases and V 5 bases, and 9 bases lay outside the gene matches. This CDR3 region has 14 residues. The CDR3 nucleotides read TGTGCCAGCAGCCTAGGACAGGGGGCCGTAGGAGCTTTCTTT. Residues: CASSLGQGAVGAFF.

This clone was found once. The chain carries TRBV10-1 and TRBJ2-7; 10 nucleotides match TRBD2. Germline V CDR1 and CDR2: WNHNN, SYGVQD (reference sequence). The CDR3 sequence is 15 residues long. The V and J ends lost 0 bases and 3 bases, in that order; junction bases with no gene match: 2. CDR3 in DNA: TGCGCCAGCAGTGAGTCAACTAGCGGGGTCTACGAGCAGTACTTC. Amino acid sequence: CASSESTSGVYEQYF.

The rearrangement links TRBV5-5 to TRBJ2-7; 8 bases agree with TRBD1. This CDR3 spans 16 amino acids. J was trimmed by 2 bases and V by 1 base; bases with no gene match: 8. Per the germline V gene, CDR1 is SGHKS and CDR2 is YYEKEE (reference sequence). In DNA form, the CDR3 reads TGTGCCAGCAGCTTGAGGGGCGGACAGGGAACCTACGAGCAGTACTTC. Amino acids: CASSLRGGQGTYEQYF.

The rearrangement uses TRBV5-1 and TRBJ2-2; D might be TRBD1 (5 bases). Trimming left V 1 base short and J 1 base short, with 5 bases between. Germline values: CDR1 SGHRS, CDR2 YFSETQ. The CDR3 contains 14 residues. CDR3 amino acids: CASSLQGNTGELFF. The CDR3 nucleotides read TGCGCCAGCAGCTTGCAGGGGAACACCGGGGAGCTGTTTTTT. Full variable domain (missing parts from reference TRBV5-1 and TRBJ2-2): KAGVTQTPRYLIKTRGQQVTLSCSPISGHRSVSWYQQTPGQGLQFLFEYFSETQRNKGNFPGRFSGRQFSNSRSEMNVSTLELGDSALYLCASSLQGNTGELFFGEGSRLTVL.

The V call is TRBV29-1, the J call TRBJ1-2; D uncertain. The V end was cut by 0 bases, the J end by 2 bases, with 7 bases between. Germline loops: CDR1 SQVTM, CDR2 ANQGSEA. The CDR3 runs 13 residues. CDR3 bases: TGCAGCGTTGAAGATGTAGGGAACTATGGCTACACCTTC. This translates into CSVEDVGNYGYTF.

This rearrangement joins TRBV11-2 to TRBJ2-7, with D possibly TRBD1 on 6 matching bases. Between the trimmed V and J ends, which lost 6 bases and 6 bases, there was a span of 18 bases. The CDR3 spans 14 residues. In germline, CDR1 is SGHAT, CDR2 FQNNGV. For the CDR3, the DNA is TGTGCCAGCAGGCGGCCGGGACAAGAGGCCGAGCAGTACTTC. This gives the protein CASRRPGQEAEQYF.

This CDR3 reads CASSSTSGGEYEQYF. The CDR3 DNA sequence: TGCGCCAGCAGCTCCACTAGCGGGGGAGAGTACGAGCAGTACTTC. The chain is built from TRBV5-1 and TRBJ2-7, with 11 bases fitting TRBD2. Germline CDR1 and CDR2: SGHRS and YFSETQ. V was pared by 3 bases and J by 4 bases, with 6 bases of the junction left unmatched. There are 15 residues in the CDR3.

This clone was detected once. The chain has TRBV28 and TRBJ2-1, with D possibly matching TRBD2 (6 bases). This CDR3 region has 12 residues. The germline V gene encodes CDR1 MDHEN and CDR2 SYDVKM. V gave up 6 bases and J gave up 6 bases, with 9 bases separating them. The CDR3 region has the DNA TGTGCCAGCAGCCTGACTAGCAATGAGCAGTTCTTC. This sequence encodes CASSLTSNEQFF.

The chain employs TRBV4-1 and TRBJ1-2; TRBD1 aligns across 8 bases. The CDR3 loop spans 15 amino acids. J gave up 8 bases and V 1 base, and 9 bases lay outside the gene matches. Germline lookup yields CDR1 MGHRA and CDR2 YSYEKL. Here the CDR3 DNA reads TGCGCCAGCAGCCAAGTAACGGACAGGGTTCGCGGCTACACCTTC. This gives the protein CASSQVTDRVRGYTF.

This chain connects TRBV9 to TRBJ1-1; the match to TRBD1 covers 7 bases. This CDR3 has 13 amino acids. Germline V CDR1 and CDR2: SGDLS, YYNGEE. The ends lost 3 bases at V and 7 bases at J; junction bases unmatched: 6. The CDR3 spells CASSERQGGEAFF. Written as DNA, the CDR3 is TGTGCCAGCAGCGAACGACAGGGCGGTGAAGCTTTCTTT.

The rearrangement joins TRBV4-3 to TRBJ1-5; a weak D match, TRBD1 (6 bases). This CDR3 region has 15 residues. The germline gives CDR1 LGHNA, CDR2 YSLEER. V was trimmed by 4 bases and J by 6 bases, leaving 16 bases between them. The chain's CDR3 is CASSPEGRGGQPQHF. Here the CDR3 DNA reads TGCGCCAGCAGCCCGGAGGGCAGGGGTGGTCAGCCCCAGCATTTT.

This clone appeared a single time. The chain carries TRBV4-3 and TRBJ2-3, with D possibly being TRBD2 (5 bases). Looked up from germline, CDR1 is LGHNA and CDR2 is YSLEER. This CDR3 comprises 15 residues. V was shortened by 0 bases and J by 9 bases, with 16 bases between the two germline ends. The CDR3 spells CASSQEWTDASTQYF. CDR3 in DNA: TGCGCCAGCAGCCAAGAGTGGACTGACGCTTCCACGCAGTATTTT.

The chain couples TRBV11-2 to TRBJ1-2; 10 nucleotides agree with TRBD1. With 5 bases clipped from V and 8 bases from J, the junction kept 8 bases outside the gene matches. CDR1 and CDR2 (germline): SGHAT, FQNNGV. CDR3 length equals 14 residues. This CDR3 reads CASSRDRGQGGYTF. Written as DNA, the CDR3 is TGTGCCAGCAGCCGGGACAGGGGCCAAGGGGGCTACACCTTC.

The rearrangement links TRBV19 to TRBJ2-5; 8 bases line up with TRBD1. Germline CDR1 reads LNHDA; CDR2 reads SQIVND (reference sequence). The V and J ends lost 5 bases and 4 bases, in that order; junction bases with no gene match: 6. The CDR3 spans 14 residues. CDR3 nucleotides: TGTGCCAGTAGTTCCCCAGGGGGCGCAGAGACCCAGTACTTC. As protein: CASSSPGGAETQYF.

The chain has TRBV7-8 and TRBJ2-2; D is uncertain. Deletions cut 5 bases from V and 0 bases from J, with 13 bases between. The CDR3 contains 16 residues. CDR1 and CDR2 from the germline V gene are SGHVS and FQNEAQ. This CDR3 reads CASSPAPISNTGELFF. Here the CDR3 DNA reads TGTGCCAGCAGCCCAGCCCCCATCTCGAACACCGGGGAGCTGTTTTTT.

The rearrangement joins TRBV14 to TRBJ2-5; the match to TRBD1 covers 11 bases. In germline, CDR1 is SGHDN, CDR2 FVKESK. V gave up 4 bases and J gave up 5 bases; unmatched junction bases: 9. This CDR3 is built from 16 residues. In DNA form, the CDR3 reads TGTGCCAGCAGCCCGGGACAGGGGGGAGTTTGGGAGACCCAGTACTTC. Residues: CASSPGQGGVWETQYF.

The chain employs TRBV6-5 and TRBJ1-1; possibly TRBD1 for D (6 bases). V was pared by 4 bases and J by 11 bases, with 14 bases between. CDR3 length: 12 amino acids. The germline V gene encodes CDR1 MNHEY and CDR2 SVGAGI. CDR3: CASSSPTGRAFF. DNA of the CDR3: TGTGCCAGCAGTTCCCCCACAGGGCGGGCTTTCTTT.

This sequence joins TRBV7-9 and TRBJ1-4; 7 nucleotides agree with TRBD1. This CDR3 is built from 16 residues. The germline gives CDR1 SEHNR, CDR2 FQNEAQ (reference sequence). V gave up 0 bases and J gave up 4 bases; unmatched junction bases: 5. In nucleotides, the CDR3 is TGTGCCAGCAGCTTAGCAACCGGGACAGATAATGAAAAACTGTTTTTT. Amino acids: CASSLATGTDNEKLFF.

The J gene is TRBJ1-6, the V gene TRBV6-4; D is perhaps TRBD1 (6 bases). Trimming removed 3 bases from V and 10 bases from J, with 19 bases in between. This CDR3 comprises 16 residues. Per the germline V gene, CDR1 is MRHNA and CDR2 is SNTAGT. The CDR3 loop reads CASSDYTGPLRSPLHF. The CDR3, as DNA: TGTGCCAGCAGTGATTATACAGGGCCCCTAAGGTCACCCCTCCACTTT.

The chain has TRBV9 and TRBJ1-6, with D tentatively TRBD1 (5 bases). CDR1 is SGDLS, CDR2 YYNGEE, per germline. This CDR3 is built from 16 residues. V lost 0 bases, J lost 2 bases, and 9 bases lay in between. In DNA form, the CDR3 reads TGTGCCAGCAGCGTAGCTCCAGGGCCCTATAATTCACCCCTCCACTTT. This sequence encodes CASSVAPGPYNSPLHF.

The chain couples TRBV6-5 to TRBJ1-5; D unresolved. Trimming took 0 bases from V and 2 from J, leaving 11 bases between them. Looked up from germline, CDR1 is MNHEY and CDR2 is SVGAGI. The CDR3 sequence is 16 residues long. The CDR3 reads CASSYSWKSGNQPQHF. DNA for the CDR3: TGTGCCAGCAGTTACTCGTGGAAGTCGGGCAATCAGCCCCAGCATTTT.

The CDR3 DNA follows: TGCGCCAGCAGCCCCTCACAGGGGACCCAGTACTTC. It specifies CASSPSQGTQYF. This chain joins TRBV5-1 and TRBJ2-5; maybe TRBD1 (6 bases). This CDR3 spans 12 amino acids. The V gene lost 4 bases and the J gene lost 7 bases, with 11 bases spanning the gap. Germline loops: CDR1 SGHRS, CDR2 YFSETQ.

The CDR3 reads CASRGQGRLAKNIQYF. Written as DNA, the CDR3 is TGTGCCAGCAGGGGACAGGGCCGACTAGCCAAAAACATTCAGTACTTC. V gene TRBV9 combines with J gene TRBJ2-4; 9 bases are shared with TRBD1. This CDR3 region has 16 residues. Germline V gene sequence: CDR1 SGDLS, CDR2 YYNGEE. The V gene end was trimmed by 5 bases and the J gene end by 0 bases; junction bases not matched to a gene: 6.